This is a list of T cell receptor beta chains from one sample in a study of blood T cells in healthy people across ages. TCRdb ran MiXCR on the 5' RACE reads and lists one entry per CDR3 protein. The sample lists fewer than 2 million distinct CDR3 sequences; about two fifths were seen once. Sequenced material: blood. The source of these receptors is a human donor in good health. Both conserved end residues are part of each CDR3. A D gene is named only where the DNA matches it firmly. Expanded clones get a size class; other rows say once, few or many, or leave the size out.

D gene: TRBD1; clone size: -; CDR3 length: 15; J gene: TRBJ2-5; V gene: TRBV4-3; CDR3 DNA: TGCGCCAGCAGCCAACTGACAGGGACAGGGGAGACCCAGTACTTC; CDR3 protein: CASSQLTGTGETQYF
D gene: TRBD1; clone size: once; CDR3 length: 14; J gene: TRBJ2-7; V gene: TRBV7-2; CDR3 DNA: TGTGCCAGCAGCGCCTCGGGACAGGACTACGAGCAGTACTTC; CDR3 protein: CASSASGQDYEQYF
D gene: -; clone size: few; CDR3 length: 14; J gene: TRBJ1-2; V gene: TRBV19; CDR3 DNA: TGTGCCAGCAGTGGACTGGGGGGAGAGTATGGCTACACCTTC; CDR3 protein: CASSGLGGEYGYTF
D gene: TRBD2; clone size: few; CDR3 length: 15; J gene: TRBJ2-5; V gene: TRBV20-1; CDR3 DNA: TGCAGTGCTAGGGGGGGGACTAGCGGTATGGGGACCCAGTACTTC; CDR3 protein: CSARGGTSGMGTQYF
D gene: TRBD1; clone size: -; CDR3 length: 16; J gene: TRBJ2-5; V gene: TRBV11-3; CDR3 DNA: TGCGCCAGCAGCCAAAATGGACAGGGATCGGGAGAGACCCAGTACTTC; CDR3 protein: CASSQNGQGSGETQYF
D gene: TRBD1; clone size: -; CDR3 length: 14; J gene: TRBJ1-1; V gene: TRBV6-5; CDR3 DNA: TGTGCCAGCAGTTTACTCCTACAGGGGTCTGAAGCTTTCTTT; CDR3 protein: CASSLLLQGSEAFF
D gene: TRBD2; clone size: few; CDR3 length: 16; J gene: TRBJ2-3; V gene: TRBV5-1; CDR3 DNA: TGCGCCAGCAGCTTGGGGGCGCGGGGGAGCTCAGATACGCAGTATTTT; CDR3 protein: CASSLGARGSSDTQYF
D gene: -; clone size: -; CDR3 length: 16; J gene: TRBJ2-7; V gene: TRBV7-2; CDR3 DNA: TGTGCCAGCAGCGTAAGGACGGGGGGCCCCAGGAACGAGCAGTACTTC; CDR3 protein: CASSVRTGGPRNEQYF
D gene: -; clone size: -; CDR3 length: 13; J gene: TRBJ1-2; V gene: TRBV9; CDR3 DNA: TGTGCCAGCAGCGTAGAACCTAACTATGGCTACACCTTC; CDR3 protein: CASSVEPNYGYTF
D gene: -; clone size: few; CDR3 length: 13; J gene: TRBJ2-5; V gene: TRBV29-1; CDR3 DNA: TGCAGCGTTGTCCCAGCGGACCAAGAGACCCAGTACTTC; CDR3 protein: CSVVPADQETQYF
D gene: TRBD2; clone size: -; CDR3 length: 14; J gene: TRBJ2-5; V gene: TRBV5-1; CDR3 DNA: TGCGCCAGCAGCTTTGCAGCGGGGGACGAGACCCAGTACTTC; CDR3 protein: CASSFAAGDETQYF
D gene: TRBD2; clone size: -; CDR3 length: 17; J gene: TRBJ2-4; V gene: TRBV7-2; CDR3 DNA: TGTGCCAGCAGCATGACTAGCGGGGGGTCGGTCAAAAACATTCAGTACTTC; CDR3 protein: CASSMTSGGSVKNIQYF
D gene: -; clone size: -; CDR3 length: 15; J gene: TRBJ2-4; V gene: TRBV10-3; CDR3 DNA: TGTGCCATCAGTGAGTCGGGGGACTTGAAAAACATTCAGTACTTC; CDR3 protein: CAISESGDLKNIQYF
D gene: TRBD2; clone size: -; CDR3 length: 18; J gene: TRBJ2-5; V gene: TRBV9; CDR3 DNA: TGTGCCAGCAGCGTAGGGGCTAGCGGGGGGCCTAACCAAGAGACCCAGTACTTC; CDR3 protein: CASSVGASGGPNQETQYF
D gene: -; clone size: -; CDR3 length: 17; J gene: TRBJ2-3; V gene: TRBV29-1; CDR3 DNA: TGCAGCGTTGAAGGGGCTGCCGACTACACTAGCACAGATGCGCAGTATTTT; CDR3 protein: CSVEGAADYTSTDAQYF
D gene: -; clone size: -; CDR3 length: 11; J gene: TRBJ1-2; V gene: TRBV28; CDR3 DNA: TGTGCCAGCAGGGTCTTAGATGGCTACACCTTC; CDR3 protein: CASRVLDGYTF
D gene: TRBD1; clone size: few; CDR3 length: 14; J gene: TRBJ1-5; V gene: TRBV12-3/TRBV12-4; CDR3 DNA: TGTGCCAGCAGAATCACCCAGGGGGCCCAGCCCCAGCATTTT; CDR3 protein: CASRITQGAQPQHF
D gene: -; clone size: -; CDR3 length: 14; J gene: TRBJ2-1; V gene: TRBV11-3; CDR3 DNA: TGTGCCGGCAGCTTAGATAGGGGGGCCGCAGGGCCGTTCTTC; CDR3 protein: CAGSLDRGAAGPFF
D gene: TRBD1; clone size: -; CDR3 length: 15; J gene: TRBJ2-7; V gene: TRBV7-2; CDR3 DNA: TGTGCCAGCAGCGAATTCGGACAGGGGGGCTACGAGCAGTACTTC; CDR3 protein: CASSEFGQGGYEQYF
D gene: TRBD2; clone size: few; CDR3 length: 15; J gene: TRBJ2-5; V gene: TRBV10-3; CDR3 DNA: TGTGCCATCAGTGGTGGACGGGAGGACCAAGAGACCCAGTACTTC; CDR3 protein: CAISGGREDQETQYF
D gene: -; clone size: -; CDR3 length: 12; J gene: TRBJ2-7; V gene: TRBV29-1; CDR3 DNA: TGCAGCGTTGTGGGACACACCTACGAGCAGTACTTC; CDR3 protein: CSVVGHTYEQYF
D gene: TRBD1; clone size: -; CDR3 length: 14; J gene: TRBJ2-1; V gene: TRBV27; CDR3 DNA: TGTGCCAGCAGCCGGGACAGTTCAATCCCTAAGCAGTTCTTC; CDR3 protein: CASSRDSSIPKQFF
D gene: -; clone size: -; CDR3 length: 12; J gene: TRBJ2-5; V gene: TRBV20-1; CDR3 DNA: TGCAGTGCGTCCGACTCGACGGAGACCCAGTACTTC; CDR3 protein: CSASDSTETQYF
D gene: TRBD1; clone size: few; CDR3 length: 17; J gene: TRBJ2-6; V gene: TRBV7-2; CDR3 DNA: TGTGCCAGCAGCTTCCGGGACAGGGGCTCTGGGGCCAACGTCCTGACTTTC; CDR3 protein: CASSFRDRGSGANVLTF
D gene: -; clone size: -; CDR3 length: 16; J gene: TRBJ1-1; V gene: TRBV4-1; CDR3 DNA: TGCGCCAGCAGCCAAGAGGAGGGAAGCATGAACACTGAAGCTTTCTTT; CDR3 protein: CASSQEEGSMNTEAFF
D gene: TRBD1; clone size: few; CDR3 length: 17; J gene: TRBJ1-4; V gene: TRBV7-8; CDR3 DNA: TGTGCCAGCAGCTCGTTCCCAAGGACAGGGGAGAATGAAAAACTGTTTTTT; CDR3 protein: CASSSFPRTGENEKLFF
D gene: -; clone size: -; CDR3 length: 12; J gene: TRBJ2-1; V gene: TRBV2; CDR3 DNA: TGTGCCAGCACCCTAGAAGGGGCTGAGCAGTTCTTC; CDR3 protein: CASTLEGAEQFF
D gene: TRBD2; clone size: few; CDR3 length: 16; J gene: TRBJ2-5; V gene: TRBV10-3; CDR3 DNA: TGTGCCATCAGTGAACGGGAGCTAGCGGACCAAGAGACCCAGTACTTC; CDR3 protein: CAISERELADQETQYF
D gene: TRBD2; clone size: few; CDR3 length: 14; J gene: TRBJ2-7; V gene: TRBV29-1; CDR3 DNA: TGCAGCGGTAGACTAGCGGAGAGCTCCTACGAGCAGTACTTC; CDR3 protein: CSGRLAESSYEQYF
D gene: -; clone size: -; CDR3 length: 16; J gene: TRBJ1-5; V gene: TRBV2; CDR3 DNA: TGTGCCAGCAGTTTTACCAGGTCCTATAGCAATCAGCCCCAGCATTTT; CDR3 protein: CASSFTRSYSNQPQHF
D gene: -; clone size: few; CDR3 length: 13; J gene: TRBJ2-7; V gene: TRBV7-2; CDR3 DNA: TGTGCCAGCAGCTTTAGCAGACATTACGAGCAGTACTTC; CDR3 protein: CASSFSRHYEQYF
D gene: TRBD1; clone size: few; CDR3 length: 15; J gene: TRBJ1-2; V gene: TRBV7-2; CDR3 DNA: TGTGCCAGCAGCTCGGGACAGGGCGTCTACTATGGCTACACCTTC; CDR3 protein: CASSSGQGVYYGYTF
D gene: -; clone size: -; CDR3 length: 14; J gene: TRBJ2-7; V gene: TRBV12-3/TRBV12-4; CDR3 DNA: TGTGCCAGCAGTCCCTATGAAAGCGGGTACGAGCAGTACTTC; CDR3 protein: CASSPYESGYEQYF
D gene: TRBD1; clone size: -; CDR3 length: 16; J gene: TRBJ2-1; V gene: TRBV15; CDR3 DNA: TGTGCCACCAGCGGACGGGACAGGGGGCATCACAATGAGCAGTTCTTC; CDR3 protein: CATSGRDRGHHNEQFF
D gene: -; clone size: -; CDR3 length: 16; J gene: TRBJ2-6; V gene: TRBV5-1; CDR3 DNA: TGCGCCAGCAGCTTGACCAACAGGGCTGGGGCCAACGTCCTGACTTTC; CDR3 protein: CASSLTNRAGANVLTF
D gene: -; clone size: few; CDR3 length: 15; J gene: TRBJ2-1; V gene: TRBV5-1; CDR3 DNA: TGCGCCAGCAGCTACCGGACTAGGGGGTTTAATGAGCAGTTCTTC; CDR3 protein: CASSYRTRGFNEQFF
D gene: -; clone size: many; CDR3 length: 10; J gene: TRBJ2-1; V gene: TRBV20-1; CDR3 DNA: TGCAGTGCTAGTCTGCGTGGGCAGTTCTTC; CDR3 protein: CSASLRGQFF
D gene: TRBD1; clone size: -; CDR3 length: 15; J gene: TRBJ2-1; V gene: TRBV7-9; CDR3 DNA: TGTGCCAGCAGCCGACGGGACAGGGTCTACAATGAGCAGTTCTTC; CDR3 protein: CASSRRDRVYNEQFF
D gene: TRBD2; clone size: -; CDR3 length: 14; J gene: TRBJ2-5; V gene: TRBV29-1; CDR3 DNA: TGCAGCGTTACTAGCGGGGGGGCGAGAGAGACCCAGTACTTC; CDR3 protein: CSVTSGGARETQYF
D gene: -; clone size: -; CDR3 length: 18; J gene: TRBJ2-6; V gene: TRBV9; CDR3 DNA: TGTGCCAGCAGCGGTGCAGGCGGGGCACGATTCGGGGCCAACGTCCTGACTTTC; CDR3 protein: CASSGAGGARFGANVLTF
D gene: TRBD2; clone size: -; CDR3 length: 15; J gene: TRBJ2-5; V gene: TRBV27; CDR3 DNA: TGTGCCAGCAGCCCCCAGCGGGGGCGGGGAGAGACCCAGTACTTC; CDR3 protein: CASSPQRGRGETQYF
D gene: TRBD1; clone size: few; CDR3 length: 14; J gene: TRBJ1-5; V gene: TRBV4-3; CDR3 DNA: TGCGCCAGCAGCCACACAGGGGGAGGACAGCCCCAGCATTTT; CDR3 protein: CASSHTGGGQPQHF
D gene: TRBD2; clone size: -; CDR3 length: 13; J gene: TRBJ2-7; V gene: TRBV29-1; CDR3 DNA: TGCAGCGTTGTCGGGGACTACCCAACAGCCCAGTACTTC; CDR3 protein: CSVVGDYPTAQYF
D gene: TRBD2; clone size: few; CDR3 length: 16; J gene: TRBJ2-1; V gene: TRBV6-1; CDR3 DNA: TGTGCCAGCAGTGGCGAGTCTAGCGGGAGAGACAATGAGCAGTTCTTC; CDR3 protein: CASSGESSGRDNEQFF
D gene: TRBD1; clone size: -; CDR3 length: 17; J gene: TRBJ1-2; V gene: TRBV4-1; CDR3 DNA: TGCGCCAGCAGCCAAGTCGGCAGGGGGCCTATTAACTATGGCTACACCTTC; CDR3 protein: CASSQVGRGPINYGYTF
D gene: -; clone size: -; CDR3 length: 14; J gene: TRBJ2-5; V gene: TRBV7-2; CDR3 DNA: TGTGCCAGCAGCTTAGTGCAGTTAATCAATGAGCAGTACTTC; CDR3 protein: CASSLVQLINEQYF
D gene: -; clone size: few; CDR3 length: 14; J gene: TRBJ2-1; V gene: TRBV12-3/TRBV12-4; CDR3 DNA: TGTGCCAGCACCCTCCATGCGATTCCGAATGAGCAGTTCTTC; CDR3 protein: CASTLHAIPNEQFF
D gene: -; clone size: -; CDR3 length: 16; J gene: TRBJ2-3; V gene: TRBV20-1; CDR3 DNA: TGCAGTGCTTCCCTGGGCGGGGGCCCAAGAGTCAATACGCAGTATTTT; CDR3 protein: CSASLGGGPRVNTQYF
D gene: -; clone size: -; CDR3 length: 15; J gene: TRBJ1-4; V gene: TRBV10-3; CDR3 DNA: TGTGCCCCCATTAAGGCGGGGGGGAGAGGAGAAAAACTGTTTTTT; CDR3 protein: CAPIKAGGRGEKLFF
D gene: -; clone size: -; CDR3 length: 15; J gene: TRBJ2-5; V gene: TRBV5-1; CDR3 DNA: TGCGCCAGCAGTAATTACGCAGGGATCCAAGAGACCCAGTACTTC; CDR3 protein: CASSNYAGIQETQYF
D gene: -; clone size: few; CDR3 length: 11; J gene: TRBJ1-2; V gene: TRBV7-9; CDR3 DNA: TGTGCCAGCAGCTGGGACCATGGCTACACCTTC; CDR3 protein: CASSWDHGYTF
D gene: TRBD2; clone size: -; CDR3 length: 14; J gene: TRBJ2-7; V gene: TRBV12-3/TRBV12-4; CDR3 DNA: TGTGCCAGCAGTTTGTCGGGACTACAAAACGAGCAGTACTTC; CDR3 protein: CASSLSGLQNEQYF
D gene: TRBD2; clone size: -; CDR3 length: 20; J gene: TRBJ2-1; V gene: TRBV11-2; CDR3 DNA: TGTGCCAGCAGCGAGGTGGAGGGACTAGCGGGGGGCGTGTCCTACAATGAGCAGTTCTTC; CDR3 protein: CASSEVEGLAGGVSYNEQFF